The T cell receptor beta chain under discussion was sequenced for a study of control samples from healthy donors and cancer patients. Profiled with immunoSEQ multiplex PCR; TCRdb holds only in-frame clones, not every one. In the table there are approximately 87,000 clones, approximately 90% of which are singletons. Unmatched junction bases numbered 2, after V lost 4 bases and J lost 3 bases. In germline, CDR1 is LNHDA, CDR2 SQIVND (reference sequence). This CDR3 region has 14 residues. Sequencing was performed on blood. This sequence was found in a woman aged 45-60 years in good health. This sequence joins TRBV19 and TRBJ2-2; 7 bases agree with TRBD1. Here the CDR3 reads CASSNRGYTGELFF. The CDR3 nucleotides read TGTGCCAGTAGTAACAGGGGATACACCGGGGAGCTGTTTTTT.